The 14 T cell receptor beta chains presented below share a single source sample, sequenced in a study of neurological immune-mediated disorders. Time point given: longitudinal time-point 3. TCRdb re-called the 5' RACE reads with MiXCR, one entry per CDR3 protein. The sample records roughly 100,000 distinct CDR3 sequences, 11% being singletons. Sequenced material: PBMCs. Receptors were obtained from a female donor with HTLV-1-associated myelopathy (HAM/TSP).

This clonotype was recorded a few times. V is TRBV7-2 and J is TRBJ2-1; 10 bases line up with TRBD2. Per germline, CDR1 SGHTA and CDR2 FQGNSA. This CDR3 has 17 residues. The junction had 13 bases not matched to a gene; V was cut back by 5 bases and J by 6 bases. The CDR3 region is CASSRERLAGGGNEQFF. The CDR3 DNA sequence: TGTGCCAGCAGCCGAGAGCGCTTAGCGGGGGGCGGCAATGAGCAGTTCTTC.

This clonotype came up many times. The J gene is TRBJ2-1, the V gene TRBV5-1; TRBD2 matches at 16 bases. J gave up 7 bases and V 1 base, and 2 bases lay outside the gene matches. CDR3 length: 16 amino acids. Germline V gene sequence: CDR1 SGHRS, CDR2 YFSETQ. The CDR3 DNA reads TGCGCCAGCAGCTTGATGGGACTAGCGGGGGGGAATGAGCAGTTCTTC. Translated, it gives CASSLMGLAGGNEQFF.

This chain uses TRBV29-1 with TRBJ2-1; TRBD1 agrees at 12 bases. The CDR3 runs to 15 residues. J lost 4 bases, V lost 0 bases, and 1 base had no gene match. Germline assignment: CDR1 SQVTM and CDR2 ANQGSEA. The CDR3 protein is CSVEEGQGAYNEQFF. Here the CDR3 DNA reads TGCAGCGTTGAAGAGGGACAGGGGGCTTACAATGAGCAGTTCTTC.

As for this clonotype: This clone may be a read error of a much larger clone one base away. The chain links TRBV7-2 to TRBJ2-5, with D hard to call. The length of the CDR3 is 12 residues. Germline V gives CDR1 SGHTA, CDR2 FQGNSA. V was clipped by 5 bases and J by 2 bases, with 6 bases between them. CDR3 bases: TGTGCCAGCAGCCCATTACAAGAGACCCAGTACTTC. Residues: CASSPLQETQYF.

This clonotype was observed at least ten times. This chain joins TRBV6-5 and TRBJ2-7, with D tentatively TRBD1 (7 bases). Germline lookup yields CDR1 MNHEY and CDR2 SVGAGI. V lost 2 bases, J lost 5 bases, and 13 bases lay in between. The CDR3 sequence is 14 residues long. The chain's CDR3 is CASSYAGTVDEQYF. The CDR3 nucleotides are TGTGCCAGCAGTTACGCGGGGACAGTGGACGAGCAGTACTTC.

This clonotype was recorded many times. CDR3 loop: CSASRTSGTDTQYF. The CDR3 nucleotides read TGCAGTGCTAGCCGGACTAGCGGAACAGATACGCAGTATTTT. This chain links TRBV20-1 with TRBJ2-3, with 10 nucleotides matching TRBD2. Germline V gives CDR1 DFQATT, CDR2 SNEGSKA (reference sequence). V gave up 3 bases and J gave up 3 bases; unmatched junction bases: 3. CDR3 length: 14 residues.

This clonotype has a count of ten or more. The genes are TRBV7-2 and TRBJ2-1; possible D gene TRBD1, 6 bases. Trimming left V 0 bases short and J 4 bases short, with 13 bases between. This CDR3 comprises 16 residues. CDR1 SGHTA and CDR2 FQGNSA come from the germline V gene. The CDR3 region is CASSLAGSRGYNEQFF. CDR3 in DNA: TGTGCCAGCAGCTTAGCGGGGAGCAGGGGATACAATGAGCAGTTCTTC.

This clonotype was seen ten or more times. The CDR3 protein is CASSLVLTFGKNIQYF. CDR3 nucleotides: TGTGCCAGCAGTTTAGTACTGACATTCGGCAAAAACATTCAGTACTTC. The V and J genes are TRBV12-3 or TRBV12-4 and TRBJ2-4; D not resolved. This CDR3 has 16 residues. V was pared by 1 base and J by 3 bases, with 13 bases between.

This clonotype was recorded many times. V usage is TRBV5-1 and J usage is TRBJ1-1; 8 nucleotides match TRBD1. The ends lost 9 bases at V and 3 bases at J; junction bases unmatched: 7. The CDR3 is 13 amino acids. Germline V gene data show CDR1 as SGHRS and CDR2 as YFSETQ. In nucleotides, the CDR3 is TGCGCCACCTCTATGGACAGGGACACTGAAGCTTTCTTT. Its protein is CATSMDRDTEAFF.

This clonotype was counted many times. The CDR3 sequence is CASSPGGATGADTQYF. The CDR3 coding sequence is TGTGCCAGCAGCCCTGGGGGGGCCACGGGAGCAGATACGCAGTATTTT. The chain is built from TRBV7-9 and TRBJ2-3; D is perhaps TRBD2 (7 bases). V was cut by 5 bases and J by 4 bases, with 19 bases left in between. The CDR3 runs 16 residues. Germline values: CDR1 SEHNR, CDR2 FQNEAQ (reference sequence).

CDR3 amino acids: CAWSPGGKGNQPQHF. As DNA, the CDR3 is TGTGCCTGGAGTCCAGGGGGCAAAGGCAATCAGCCCCAGCATTTT. The chain employs TRBV30 and TRBJ1-5; 8 positions agree with TRBD1. Germline CDR1 GTSNPN, CDR2 SVGIG (reference sequence). Trimming took 2 bases from V and 2 from J; bases not matched to a gene: 5. This CDR3 region has 15 residues.

This clonotype was seen repeatedly, ten times or more. The chain recombines TRBV20-1 with TRBJ2-3, with TRBD1 matching 7 bases. The CDR3 sequence is 14 residues long. After removal of 6 bases from V and 3 bases from J, the junction contained 9 bases not matched to a gene. From germline, CDR1 is DFQATT and CDR2 SNEGSKA (reference sequence). CDR3 loop: CSAETGEGTDTQYF. The CDR3 DNA reads TGCAGTGCCGAAACAGGGGAAGGGACAGATACGCAGTATTTT.

The rearrangement links TRBV19 to TRBJ1-3, with D possibly being TRBD1 (5 bases). V lost 2 bases to trimming and J lost 6 bases, with 20 bases between them. The V gene's germline CDR1 is LNHDA and CDR2 SQIVND (reference sequence). CDR3 length: 17 residues. CDR3 sequence reads: CASSIKEASGGENTIYF. CDR3 sequence (DNA): TGTGCCAGTAGTATAAAAGAGGCGAGTGGAGGGGAAAACACCATATATTTT. Full variable domain (remainder filled in from reference TRBV19 and TRBJ1-3): DGGITQSPKYLFRKEGQNVTLSCEQNLNHDAMYWYRQDPGQGLRLIYYSQIVNDFQKGDIAEGYSVSREKKESFPLTVTSAQKNPTAFYLCASSIKEASGGENTIYFGEGSWLTVV.

This clonotype was seen ten or more times. The gene calls are TRBV5-1 and TRBJ2-6; D gene ambiguous. V shed 4 bases and J shed 2 bases, with 10 bases lying between them. CDR1 is SGHRS, CDR2 YFSETQ, per germline. There are 15 residues in the CDR3. The DNA of the CDR3 is TGCGCCAGCAGCACGGTCTACCCTGGGGCCAACGTCCTGACTTTC. Its protein product is CASSTVYPGANVLTF.